This TCR beta chain is drawn from a study of patients and donors after allogeneic stem cell transplantation. Each CDR3 protein gets one entry after TCRdb re-called the RT-PCR reads with MiXCR. The repertoire includes 70,000 or so distinct CDR3 sequences, about 26% of them detected once, and about a quarter sits in the top ten. Germline V gives CDR1 MDHEN, CDR2 SYDVKM. CDR3 length: 14 amino acids. J was trimmed by 1 base and V by 11 bases; bases with no gene match: 6. The rearrangement uses TRBV28 and TRBJ2-2, with 8 bases matching TRBD1. This TCR came from a human donor who was either an allogeneic HSCT recipient or a stem cell or donor lymphocyte infusion donor (not recorded which). It is not recorded whose cells these are; they may come from a transplant donor. Sequences were obtained from blood, either unsorted or a sorted T cell fraction (not recorded which). CDR3 sequence reads: CAVQGQGNTGELFF. The CDR3 bases are TGTGCCGTCCAAGGACAGGGGAACACCGGGGAGCTGTTTTTT.